This T cell receptor beta chain was obtained from a study of Ad26.COV2.S vaccination and SARS-CoV-2 variants. Turning to the study itself: The study gave Ad26.COV2.S intramuscularly, once or twice 56 days apart. Whole-study results and caveats: Similar non-spike TCR breadth was seen in vaccine and placebo recipients.

With regard to this clone: The antigen is unknown.

Treatment: some 20 received Ad26.COV2.S at low or high dose, single or two shots; five or six received placebo; per-sample allocation not given. Sample collection was performed on day 63 after the first vaccine or placebo injection. Libraries were prepared by immunoSEQ multiplex PCR; TCRdb keeps only in-frame clonotypes and omits some of them. The data contain under 250,000 clones, around 85% of them seen just once; the ten biggest clones take up roughly 3%. Germline V lookup: CDR1 SGHVS, CDR2 FQNEAQ. CDR3 size: 13 residues. The V end was cut by 5 bases, the J end by 10 bases, with 17 bases between. This specimen was peripheral blood, taken in a trial of Ad26.COV2.S vaccine versus placebo. The clonotype comes from a person between 18 and 65 years old who received the Ad26.COV2.S COVID-19 vaccine or a placebo. V and J are TRBV7-8 and TRBJ1-2; D uncertain. The DNA for the CDR3 is TGTGCCAGCAGCCCGTTATCGGACGGCCTCTACACCTTC. Amino acid sequence: CASSPLSDGLYTF.